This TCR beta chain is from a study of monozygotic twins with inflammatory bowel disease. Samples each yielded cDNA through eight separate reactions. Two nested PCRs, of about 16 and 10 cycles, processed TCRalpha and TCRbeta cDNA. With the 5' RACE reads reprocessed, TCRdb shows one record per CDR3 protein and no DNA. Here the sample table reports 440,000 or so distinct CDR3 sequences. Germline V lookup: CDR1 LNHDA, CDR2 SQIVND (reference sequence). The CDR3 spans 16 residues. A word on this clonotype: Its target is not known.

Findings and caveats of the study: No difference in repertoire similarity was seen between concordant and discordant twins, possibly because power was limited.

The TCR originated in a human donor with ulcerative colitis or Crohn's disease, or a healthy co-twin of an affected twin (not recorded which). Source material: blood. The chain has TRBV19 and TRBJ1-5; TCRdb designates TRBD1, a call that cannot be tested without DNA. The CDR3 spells CASSIVGARGNQPQHF.